The 23 T cell receptor beta chains listed next were all sequenced from one sample in a study of OX40 agonist ivuxolimab in advanced cancers. Only in-frame clones appear in the TCRdb table, and some are missing; sequencing was by immunoSEQ multiplex PCR. The profile shows approximately 76,000 clones, around 90% of them singletons. Sample: CD4+ or CD8+ T cells sorted from blood, taken in a trial of the OX40 agonist ivuxolimab. The receptors were sampled from an adult with an advanced solid tumor such as melanoma, head and neck, liver or kidney cancer.

This chain connects TRBV6-5 to TRBJ2-2; D ambiguous. The CDR3 consists of 12 residues. Deletions cut 6 bases from V and 3 bases from J, with 5 bases between. Germline CDR1 is MNHEY and CDR2 is SVGAGI. In DNA, the CDR3 is TGTGCCAGCAGCTCATACACCGGGGAGCTGTTTTTT. This gives the protein CASSSYTGELFF.

The rearrangement links TRBV9 to TRBJ2-1; 8 bases fit TRBD1. V gave up 1 base and J gave up 6 bases; unmatched junction bases: 6. There are 15 residues in the CDR3. Germline CDR1 reads SGDLS; CDR2 reads YYNGEE. The chain's CDR3 is CASSVSGGTGNEQFF. The CDR3, as DNA: TGTGCCAGCAGCGTATCAGGGGGCACGGGCAATGAGCAGTTCTTC.

The chain joins TRBV15 to TRBJ1-2; D gene ambiguous. V lost 1 base and J 4 bases, leaving 7 bases between the germline ends. CDR1 and CDR2 from the germline V gene are LNHNV and YYDKDF (reference sequence). This CDR3 comprises 13 residues. The CDR3 here is CATSRGSAYGYTF. CDR3 coding DNA: TGTGCCACCAGCAGAGGCTCCGCCTATGGCTACACCTTC.

This sequence joins TRBV13 and TRBJ2-3; D is perhaps TRBD2 (6 bases). The germline CDR1 and CDR2 sequences are PRHDT and FYEKMQ (reference sequence). V gave up 2 bases and J gave up 5 bases, with 11 bases separating them. This CDR3 spans 14 amino acids. CDR3 amino acids: CASSLTGVRDTQYF. The DNA of the CDR3 is TGTGCCAGCAGCTTAACGGGAGTAAGAGATACGCAGTATTTT.

This chain connects TRBV27 to TRBJ1-4; tentatively, D is TRBD1 (5 bases). The CDR3 is 14 residues long. The germline V and J ends were trimmed by 8 bases and 6 bases, with 16 bases remaining between them. Germline CDR1 MNHEY, CDR2 SMNVEV (reference sequence). The CDR3 sequence: CASARSRDDEKLFF. DNA of the CDR3: TGTGCCAGCGCCCGGAGCAGGGATGATGAAAAACTGTTTTTT.

This sequence joins TRBV9 and TRBJ2-7; 11 bases align to TRBD2. The CDR3 has 14 residues. The ends lost 2 bases at V and 4 bases at J; junction bases unmatched: 2. Germline assignment: CDR1 SGDLS and CDR2 YYNGEE. CDR3 bases: TGTGCCAGCAGCGTCGGGACTAGCGGTTACGAGCAGTACTTC. This sequence encodes CASSVGTSGYEQYF.

CDR3 DNA: TGTGCCGGGGAGTCCAGGGAGCCGACTAGTGTTGGACAGTTCTTC. It encodes CAGESREPTSVGQFF. The genes are TRBV30 and TRBJ2-1, with D tentatively TRBD2 (6 bases). V shed 8 bases and J shed 13 bases, with 30 bases lying between them. CDR1 GTSNPN and CDR2 SVGIG come from the germline V gene (reference sequence). This CDR3 is built from 15 residues.

CDR3 coding DNA: TGTGCCAGCAGCCAAATCCAGAGTGCGTGGGAGACCCAGTACTTC. Protein sequence: CASSQIQSAWETQYF. V and J are TRBV4-2 and TRBJ2-5; D gene ambiguous. CDR1 is LGHNA and CDR2 is YNFKEQ in the germline V gene. Trimming took 2 bases from V and 5 from J, leaving 15 bases between them. The CDR3 has 15 amino acids.

This chain links TRBV7-9 with TRBJ2-2; D gene uncertain. The CDR3 runs to 19 residues. Per germline, CDR1 SEHNR and CDR2 FQNEAQ (reference sequence). Trimming shortened V by 0 bases and J by 1 base, and 18 bases separated the two germline ends. The CDR3 bases are TGTGCCAGCAGCTTAGCCTTTTTTTTTGAGACGGAGAACACCGGGGAGCTGTTTTTT. It specifies CASSLAFFFETENTGELFF.

The V and J genes are TRBV9 and TRBJ2-1, with 7 bases aligning to TRBD2. The CDR3 loop spans 14 amino acids. Germline V CDR1 and CDR2: SGDLS, YYNGEE. V shed 0 bases, J shed 8 bases, and the junction held 5 bases outside the gene matches. CDR3 in DNA: TGTGCCAGCAGCGTAGTGGGCGGGAGTGATGAGCAGTTCTTC. Protein: CASSVVGGSDEQFF.

The V and J genes are TRBV11-2 and TRBJ1-1, with TRBD1 matching 7 bases. J lost 3 bases, V lost 5 bases, and 6 bases had no gene match. CDR3 size: 14 residues. CDR1 and CDR2 (germline): SGHAT, FQNNGV. In DNA, the CDR3 is TGTGCCAGCAGCGCCTCCAGGGGGGACACTGAAGCTTTCTTT. Translation gives CASSASRGDTEAFF. Full variable domain (missing parts from reference TRBV11-2 and TRBJ1-1): EAGVAQSPRYKIIEKRQSVAFWCNPISGHATLYWYQQILGQGPKLLIQFQNNGVVDDSQLPKDRFSAERLKGVDSTLKIQPAKLEDSAVYLCASSASRGDTEAFFGQGTRLTVV.

The V and J genes are TRBV4-2 and TRBJ2-3; 14 nucleotides align to TRBD2. Germline values: CDR1 LGHNA, CDR2 YNFKEQ. This CDR3 has 17 residues. V lost 4 bases and J lost 2; bases outside the gene matches: 5. The CDR3 DNA follows: TGTGCCAGCAGCCCCGGACTAGCGGGGGGTTTCACAGATACGCAGTATTTT. Amino acid sequence: CASSPGLAGGFTDTQYF.

Comments on this clone: The same CDR3 can be traced to other DNA sequences in this sample. The chain joins TRBV11-2 to TRBJ2-1; a possible D gene is TRBD1 (6 bases). The germline V gene encodes CDR1 SGHAT and CDR2 FQNNGV. V lost 6 bases and J lost 4, with 7 bases in between. This CDR3 spans 12 amino acids. The CDR3 region has the DNA TGTGCCAGCAGTACAGGGTACAATGAGCAGTTCTTC. Translating it yields CASSTGYNEQFF.

On this clone: The sample holds other DNA sequences that translate to the same CDR3. The V and J genes are TRBV27 and TRBJ2-7; D not resolved. The V end lost 0 bases, the J end lost 0 bases, and 6 bases lay between the germline ends. There are 14 residues in the CDR3. Germline V CDR1 and CDR2: MNHEY, SMNVEV (reference sequence). CDR3: CASSLSGPSYEQYF. For the CDR3, the DNA is TGTGCCAGCAGTTTATCGGGCCCCTCCTACGAGCAGTACTTC.

The V and J genes are TRBV6-1 and TRBJ1-1; D is unclear. The CDR3 covers 12 residues. Germline assignment: CDR1 MNHNS and CDR2 SASEGT. V was clipped by 5 bases and J by 5 bases, with 9 bases between them. The CDR3 loop reads CASSTFGTEAFF. The CDR3, as DNA: TGTGCCAGCAGTACCTTTGGGACTGAAGCTTTCTTT.

The chain is built from TRBV14 and TRBJ2-7; 7 bases align to TRBD1. V was pared by 2 bases and J by 0 bases, with 22 bases of the junction left unmatched. The CDR3 length is 21 residues. Germline values: CDR1 SGHDN, CDR2 FVKESK. The CDR3 sequence is CASSQRRGISPEVSSSYEQYF. The CDR3 coding sequence is TGTGCCAGCAGCCAACGCAGGGGGATATCTCCCGAGGTGTCTAGCTCCTACGAGCAGTACTTC.

V usage is TRBV4-1 and J usage is TRBJ2-7; TRBD2 might be the D (6 bases). The CDR3 consists of 14 residues. Germline CDR1 is MGHRA and CDR2 is YSYEKL. V gave up 2 bases and J gave up 2 bases, with 10 bases separating them. CDR3 residues: CASSQLAGTYEQYF. The CDR3 nucleotides read TGCGCCAGCAGCCAACTGGCGGGGACCTACGAGCAGTACTTC.

In DNA, the CDR3 is TGCGCCAGCAGCTCCCACCGCCCGGGACTAGCGGCCAATTCCTACGAGCAGTACTTC. It encodes CASSSHRPGLAANSYEQYF. The chain couples TRBV5-1 to TRBJ2-7, with 11 bases identical to TRBD2. The V and J ends lost 3 bases and 1 base, in that order; junction bases with no gene match: 15. Germline V CDR1 and CDR2: SGHRS, YFSETQ. This CDR3 is built from 19 residues.

J is TRBJ2-1 and V is TRBV4-1, with D possibly being TRBD2 (6 bases). The V gene's germline CDR1 is MGHRA and CDR2 YSYEKL. V shed 0 bases and J shed 0 bases, with 12 bases lying between them. The CDR3 is made up of 17 amino acids. The CDR3 is CASSQELGLSSYNEQFF. The CDR3 DNA reads as TGCGCCAGCAGCCAAGAATTGGGACTGAGCTCCTACAATGAGCAGTTCTTC.

This clone has only one observation. CDR3 DNA sequence: TGTGCCAGCAGTTGGGGGACCGGCTACACCTTC. Translated, it gives CASSWGTGYTF. The V and J genes are TRBV6-5 and TRBJ1-2; perhaps TRBD1 as D (5 bases). CDR3 length: 11 amino acids. The germline V gene encodes CDR1 MNHEY and CDR2 SVGAGI. Deletions cut 4 bases from V and 8 bases from J, with 8 bases between.

The gene calls are TRBV28 and TRBJ1-5, with a possible D match to TRBD1 (5 bases). This CDR3 comprises 13 residues. V lost 5 bases and J 6 bases, leaving 11 bases between the germline ends. The V gene's germline CDR1 is MDHEN and CDR2 SYDVKM. CDR3 coding DNA: TGTGCCAGCAGTAGGGCAGGGACTCAGCCCCAGCATTTT. Amino acids: CASSRAGTQPQHF.

This chain joins TRBV18 and TRBJ2-1, with D perhaps matching TRBD2 (6 bases). Germline lookup yields CDR1 KGHSH and CDR2 LQKENI. The V and J ends lost 3 bases and 6 bases respectively, with 18 bases between them. This CDR3 contains 16 residues. CDR3 residues: CASSPGRDSLFNEQFF. The CDR3 nucleotides are TGTGCCAGCTCACCTGGACGGGACTCATTATTCAATGAGCAGTTCTTC.

The chain employs TRBV28 and TRBJ1-2, with D hard to call. Trimming shortened V by 5 bases and J by 8 bases, and 15 bases separated the two germline ends. Germline loops: CDR1 MDHEN, CDR2 SYDVKM. This CDR3 is built from 13 residues. For the CDR3, the DNA is TGTGCCAGCAGTCCCCGGTCTCTGGGGGGCTACACCTTC. The encoded protein is CASSPRSLGGYTF.